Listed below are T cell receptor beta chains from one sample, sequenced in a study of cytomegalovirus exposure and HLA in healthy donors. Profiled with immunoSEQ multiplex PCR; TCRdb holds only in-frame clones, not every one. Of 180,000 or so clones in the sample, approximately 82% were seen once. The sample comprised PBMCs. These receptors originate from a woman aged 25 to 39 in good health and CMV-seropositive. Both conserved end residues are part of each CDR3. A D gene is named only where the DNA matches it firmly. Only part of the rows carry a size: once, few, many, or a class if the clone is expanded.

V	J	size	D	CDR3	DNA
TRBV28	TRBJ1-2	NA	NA	CASSAGAGYYGYTF	TGTGCCAGCAGTGCGGGGGCGGGATACTATGGCTACACCTTC
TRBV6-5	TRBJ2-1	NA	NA	CASSYSHYRYNEQFF	TGTGCCAGCAGTTACTCGCACTACCGTTACAATGAGCAGTTCTTC
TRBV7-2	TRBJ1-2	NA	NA	CASSFGGGNGYTF	TGTGCCAGCAGCTTTGGCGGGGGAAATGGCTACACCTTC
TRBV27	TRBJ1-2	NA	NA	CASSSSFPTVYGYTF	TGTGCCAGCAGTTCCTCCTTTCCGACAGTCTATGGCTACACCTTC
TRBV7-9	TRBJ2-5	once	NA	CASRGIETQYF	TGTGCCAGTAGGGGGATTGAGACCCAGTACTTC
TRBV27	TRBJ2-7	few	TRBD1	CASSSPDRGIYEQYF	TGTGCCAGCAGTTCCCCCGACAGGGGGATCTACGAGCAGTACTTC
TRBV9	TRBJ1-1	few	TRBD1	CASSVDRGDNTEAFF	TGTGCCAGCAGCGTCGACAGGGGGGATAACACTGAAGCTTTCTTT
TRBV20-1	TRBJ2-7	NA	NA	CSPGRGDEQYF	TGCAGTCCCGGCAGGGGTGACGAGCAGTACTTC
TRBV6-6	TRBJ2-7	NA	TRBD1	CANRTGLTYEQYF	TGTGCCAACCGGACAGGGCTGACCTACGAGCAGTACTTC
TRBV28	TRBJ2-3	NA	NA	CASTSFKGGTDTQYF	TGTGCCAGCACCTCCTTTAAGGGGGGCACAGATACGCAGTATTTT
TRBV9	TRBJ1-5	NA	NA	CASSPQGSNQPQHF	TGTGCCAGCAGCCCACAGGGAAGCAATCAGCCCCAGCATTTT
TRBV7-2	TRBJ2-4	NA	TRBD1	CASSQNPGTGLAKNIQYF	TGTGCCAGCAGCCAAAATCCCGGGACAGGGTTAGCCAAAAACATTCAGTACTTC
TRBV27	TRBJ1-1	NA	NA	CASSHYSRGMNTEAFF	TGTGCCAGCAGCCACTACTCCCGGGGAATGAACACTGAAGCTTTCTTT
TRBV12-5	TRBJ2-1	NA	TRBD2	CASGPFPGLAGSNEQFF	TGTGCTAGTGGCCCATTCCCGGGACTAGCGGGAAGCAATGAGCAGTTCTTC
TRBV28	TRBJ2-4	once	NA	CASSLTGIAKNIQYF	TGTGCCAGCAGTCTAACAGGGATAGCCAAAAACATTCAGTACTTC
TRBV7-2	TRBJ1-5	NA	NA	CASSLVRDQPQHF	TGTGCCAGCAGCTTAGTTCGGGATCAGCCCCAGCATTTT
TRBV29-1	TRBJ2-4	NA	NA	CSVELEGIGNIQYF	TGCAGCGTTGAGCTGGAGGGGATCGGAAACATTCAGTACTTC
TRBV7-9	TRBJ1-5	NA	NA	CASSDDWTANQPQHF	TGTGCCAGCAGCGATGACTGGACAGCCAATCAGCCCCAGCATTTT
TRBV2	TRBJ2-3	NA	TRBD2	CASSVRTSGRAKGTDTQYF	TGTGCCAGCAGCGTACGGACTAGCGGGAGGGCCAAAGGGACAGATACGCAGTATTTT
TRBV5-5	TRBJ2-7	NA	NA	CASSRLAGHSYEQYF	TGTGCCAGCAGTCGCCTTGCTGGGCACTCCTACGAGCAGTACTTC
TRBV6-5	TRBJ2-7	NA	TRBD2	CASSYRLAGEQYF	TGTGCCAGCAGTTACAGACTAGCTGGGGAGCAGTACTTC
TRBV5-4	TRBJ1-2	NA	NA	CASSSGAGRLTF	TGTGCCAGCAGCTCTGGGGCAGGGAGGCTCACCTTC
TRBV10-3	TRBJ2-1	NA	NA	CAISEERNEQFF	TGTGCCATCAGTGAGGAGCGCAACGAGCAGTTCTTC
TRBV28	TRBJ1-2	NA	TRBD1	CASSFLRDRVSGYTF	TGTGCCAGCAGTTTCCTCCGGGACAGGGTATCCGGCTACACCTTC
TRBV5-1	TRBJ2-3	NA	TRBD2	CASSYLAGRTDTQYF	TGCGCCAGCAGCTACCTAGCGGGACGCACAGATACGCAGTATTTT
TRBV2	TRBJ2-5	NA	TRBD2	CASSGEAGVEETQYF	TGTGCCAGCAGTGGGGAAGCGGGAGTAGAGGAGACCCAGTACTTC
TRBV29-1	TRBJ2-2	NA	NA	CSVEVGQNTGELFF	TGCAGCGTTGAAGTGGGACAGAACACCGGGGAGCTGTTTTTT
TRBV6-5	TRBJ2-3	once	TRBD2	CASSQRDSTDTQYF	TGTGCCAGCAGCCAGCGGGACAGCACAGATACGCAGTATTTT
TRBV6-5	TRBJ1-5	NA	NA	CASSSPSRSAQPQHF	TGTGCCAGCAGTTCCCCGAGCAGGTCGGCTCAGCCCCAGCATTTT
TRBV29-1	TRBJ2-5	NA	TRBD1	CSVRTGGEETQYF	TGCAGCGTCCGGACAGGGGGCGAGGAGACCCAGTACTTC
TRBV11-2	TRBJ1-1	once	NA	CASSLVGTTVEAFF	TGTGCCAGCAGCTTAGTAGGGACAACGGTTGAAGCTTTCTTT
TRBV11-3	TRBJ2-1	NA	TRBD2	CASSLGLAGVGEQFF	TGTGCCAGCAGCTTGGGACTAGCGGGAGTCGGTGAGCAGTTCTTC
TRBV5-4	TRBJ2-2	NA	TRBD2	CASSVGLAGGPGELFF	TGTGCCAGCAGCGTCGGACTAGCGGGAGGTCCCGGGGAGCTGTTTTTT
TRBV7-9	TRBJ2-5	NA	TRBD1	CASSSQTGVRETQYF	TGTGCCAGCAGCTCACAAACAGGGGTCCGAGAGACCCAGTACTTC
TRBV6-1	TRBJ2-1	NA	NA	CASSEAPTGASAESDEQFF	TGTGCCAGCAGTGAAGCCCCAACTGGGGCTAGCGCGGAGAGCGATGAGCAGTTCTTC
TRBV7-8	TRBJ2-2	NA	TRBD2	CASSARLAGTGELFF	TGTGCCAGCAGCGCCCGACTAGCGGGGACCGGGGAGCTGTTTTTT
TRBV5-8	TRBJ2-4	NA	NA	CASSSVSGTGRNIQYF	TGTGCCAGCAGCTCGGTATCAGGGACTGGCCGGAACATTCAGTACTTC
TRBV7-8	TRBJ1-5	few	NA	CASSHQDRNQPQHF	TGTGCCAGCAGCCACCAAGACAGGAATCAGCCCCAGCATTTT
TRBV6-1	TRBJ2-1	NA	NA	CASRPDQAYNEQFF	TGTGCCAGCAGACCGGATCAGGCATACAATGAGCAGTTCTTC
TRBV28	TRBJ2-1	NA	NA	CASNGRTDEQFF	TGTGCCAGCAATGGCAGGACAGATGAGCAGTTCTTC
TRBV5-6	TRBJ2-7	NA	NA	CASSLPTGYEQYF	TGTGCCAGCAGCCTCCCCACAGGGTACGAGCAGTACTTC
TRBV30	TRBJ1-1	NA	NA	CAWSVRESTEAFF	TGTGCCTGGAGTGTACGGGAAAGCACTGAAGCTTTCTTT
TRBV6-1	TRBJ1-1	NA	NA	CASRVGGGMNTEAFF	TGTGCCAGCAGGGTTGGGGGGGGGATGAACACTGAAGCTTTCTTT
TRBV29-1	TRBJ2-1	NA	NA	CSVRGWRGDEQFF	TGCAGCGTGAGGGGCTGGCGGGGTGATGAGCAGTTCTTC
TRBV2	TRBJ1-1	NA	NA	CASSVRQENTEAFF	TGTGCCAGCAGTGTCAGGCAGGAGAACACTGAAGCTTTCTTT
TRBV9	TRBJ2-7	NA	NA	CASSVGRGGWNEQYF	TGTGCCAGCAGCGTAGGGCGGGGTGGTTGGAACGAGCAGTACTTC
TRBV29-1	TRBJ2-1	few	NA	CSGLTIAYNEQFF	TGCAGCGGTCTAACCATAGCTTACAATGAGCAGTTCTTC
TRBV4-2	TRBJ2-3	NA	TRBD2	CASSHLNTGLAGSDTQYF	TGTGCCAGCAGCCACCTGAACACAGGGCTAGCGGGGTCAGATACGCAGTATTTT
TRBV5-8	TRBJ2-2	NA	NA	CASSFSGVGELFF	TGTGCCAGCAGCTTCTCAGGGGTCGGGGAGCTGTTTTTT
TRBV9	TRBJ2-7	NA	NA	CASSPGVGESFTYEQYF	TGTGCCAGCAGCCCCGGGGTCGGGGAGAGCTTTACCTACGAGCAGTACTTC